The rows below give T cell receptor beta chains drawn from one sample of a study of T-cell reconstitution after alpha-beta-depleted transplantation in children. TCRdb re-called the PCR reads with MiXCR, one entry per CDR3 protein. Among some 500,000 distinct CDR3 sequences, 32% were seen once, and the ten largest hold 2% to 2.5%. Source: PBMCs from the stem cell graft donor, taken from the stem cell graft. The receptors were sampled from a human donor who donated a stem cell graft to a child with aplastic anemia. Both conserved end residues are trimmed from each CDR3.

J: TRBJ1-2
V: TRBV6-1
CDR3: ATPKESTAAYGYT

J: TRBJ1-1
V: TRBV19
CDR3: ASSRATGLGTEAF

J: TRBJ2-2
V: TRBV6-5
CDR3: ASSYNGGGNGELF

J: TRBJ1-2
V: TRBV6-2/TRBV6-3
CDR3: ASSYLRGGNYGYT

J: TRBJ2-2
V: TRBV20-1
CDR3: SVRAGLTGELF

J: TRBJ2-1
V: TRBV29-1
CDR3: SVFGRGHNEQF

J: TRBJ2-5
V: TRBV6-6
CDR3: ASTVGETQY

J: TRBJ1-1
V: TRBV3-1
CDR3: ASSPQGAEAF

J: TRBJ2-1
V: TRBV11-2
CDR3: ASSPRVAGANSYNEQF

J: TRBJ2-2
V: TRBV3-1
CDR3: ASSRANTGELF

J: TRBJ2-3
V: TRBV7-2
CDR3: ASSFAGGTDTQY

J: TRBJ2-4
V: TRBV7-2
CDR3: ASSLGTGSGNIQY

J: TRBJ2-1
V: TRBV29-1
CDR3: SVRGLVGFNEQF

J: TRBJ1-1
V: TRBV30
CDR3: AWSAGTGGLNTEAF

J: TRBJ2-4
V: TRBV19
CDR3: ASSVRGQAILQNIQY

J: TRBJ1-1
V: TRBV5-5
CDR3: ASSALGNSNTEAF

J: TRBJ1-2
V: TRBV6-5
CDR3: ASSYFAGVSSGYT

J: TRBJ1-4
V: TRBV27
CDR3: ASSLVSDEKLF

J: TRBJ2-7
V: TRBV9
CDR3: ASSVEWWREHSYEQY

J: TRBJ1-5
V: TRBV12-3/TRBV12-4
CDR3: ASRTSSNQPQH